This T cell receptor (beta chain) was observed in a study of radiation and T cells in renal cell carcinoma. This clone was seen a single time. Sequencing was performed with immunoSEQ multiplex PCR; in TCRdb, only in-frame clones are kept and a portion is missing. The sample holds about 170,000 clones; less than 90% are singletons and the top ten take about 11%. This CDR3 spans 15 amino acids. Trimming cost V 5 bases and J 2 bases; bases outside gene matches: 11. Germline CDR1 reads SQVTM; CDR2 reads ANQGSEA. As to time point: blood 4 weeks post-SBRT, at nephrectomy. Sample treatment: 15 Gy SBRT to primary tumor, nephrectomy 4 weeks later. Nephrectomy followed 15 Gy stereotactic body radiation by 4 weeks.

The source is a woman aged 45-65 years with renal cell carcinoma. The sample in question was blood, obtained from a patient whose treatment included radiotherapy and nephrectomy. The rearrangement uses TRBV29-1 and TRBJ1-2; 7 bases line up with TRBD1. The CDR3 nucleotides are TGCAGCGTTTTTAAAACGGGACAGCTAAACTATGGCTACACCTTC. Protein sequence: CSVFKTGQLNYGYTF.